The 6 T cell receptor beta chains below were found in one sample sequenced in a study of blood T cell repertoires in COVID-19. This table comes from immunoSEQ multiplex PCR, and its TCRdb copy is limited to in-frame clones, with some not included. The table shows nearly 45,000 clones, with around nine tenths occurring only once. The sequenced sample consisted of peripheral blood. The receptors shown here come from a middle-aged man with COVID-19, enrolled during active disease.

This clone was found a few times. The V and J genes are TRBV7-9 and TRBJ2-5; the D gene is possibly TRBD1 (6 bases). Trimming pared 4 bases from V and 1 base from J, leaving 10 bases between. The CDR3 has 14 amino acids. The germline CDR1 and CDR2 sequences are SEHNR and FQNEAQ (reference sequence). CDR3 sequence (DNA): TGTGCCAGCAGCTCGGACAGTGTCCAAGAGACCCAGTACTTC. It codes for CASSSDSVQETQYF.

The CDR3: CASSQANSPLHF. In nucleotides, the CDR3 is TGTGCCAGCAGTCAGGCGAATTCACCCCTCCACTTT. This chain joins TRBV12-3 or TRBV12-4 and TRBJ1-6; no firm D call. The V end was cut by 5 bases, the J end by 7 bases, with 6 bases between. There are 12 residues in the CDR3.

The rearrangement joins TRBV3-1 (or the pseudogene TRBV3-2) to TRBJ1-5; 8 bases are shared with TRBD1. This CDR3 is built from 15 residues. After removal of 2 bases from V and 4 bases from J, the junction contained 4 bases not matched to a gene. Per the germline V gene, CDR1 is LGHDT and CDR2 is YNNKEL (reference sequence). The CDR3 loop reads CASSQNQGANQPQHF. The CDR3 coding sequence is TGTGCCAGCAGCCAAAATCAGGGGGCGAATCAGCCCCAGCATTTT.

V gene TRBV19 combines with J gene TRBJ1-2; tentative D call: TRBD1 (6 bases). Germline CDR1 reads LNHDA; CDR2 reads SQIVND (reference sequence). The CDR3 sequence is 14 residues long. V was shortened by 0 bases and J by 4 bases, with 9 bases between the two germline ends. The CDR3, as DNA: TGTGCCAGTAGTATAGATCGGACAGCCTATGGCTACACCTTC. As protein: CASSIDRTAYGYTF.

The chain couples TRBV18 to TRBJ1-1; tentatively, D is TRBD1 (5 bases). Trimming shortened V by 1 base and J by 5 bases, and 17 bases separated the two germline ends. CDR1 and CDR2 from the germline V gene are KGHSH and LQKENI. CDR3 length: 16 amino acids. As DNA, the CDR3 is TGTGCCAGCTCACCACGGTTGGGCGGGGGAACGACTGAAGCTTTCTTT. Residues: CASSPRLGGGTTEAFF.

The chain carries TRBV30 and TRBJ1-3; D is unresolved. CDR1 is GTSNPN and CDR2 is SVGIG in the germline V gene (reference sequence). The V gene lost 4 bases and the J gene lost 3 bases, with 7 bases spanning the gap. CDR3 length equals 12 residues. CDR3 sequence: CAWKRVGNTIYF. Here the CDR3 DNA reads TGTGCCTGGAAACGGGTTGGAAACACCATATATTTT.